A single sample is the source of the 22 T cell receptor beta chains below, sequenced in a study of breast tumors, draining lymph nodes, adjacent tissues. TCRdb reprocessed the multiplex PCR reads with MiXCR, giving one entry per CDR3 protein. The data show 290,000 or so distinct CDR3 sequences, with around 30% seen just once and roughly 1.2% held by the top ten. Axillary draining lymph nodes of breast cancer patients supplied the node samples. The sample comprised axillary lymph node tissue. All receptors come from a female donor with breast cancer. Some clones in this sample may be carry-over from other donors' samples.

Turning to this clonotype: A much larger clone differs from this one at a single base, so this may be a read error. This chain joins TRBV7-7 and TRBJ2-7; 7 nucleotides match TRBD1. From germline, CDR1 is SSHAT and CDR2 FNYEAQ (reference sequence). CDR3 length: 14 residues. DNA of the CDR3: TGTGCTAGCAGCGTAGGAAGGGGGCAGGAGACCCAGCACTTC. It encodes CASSVGRGQETQHF.

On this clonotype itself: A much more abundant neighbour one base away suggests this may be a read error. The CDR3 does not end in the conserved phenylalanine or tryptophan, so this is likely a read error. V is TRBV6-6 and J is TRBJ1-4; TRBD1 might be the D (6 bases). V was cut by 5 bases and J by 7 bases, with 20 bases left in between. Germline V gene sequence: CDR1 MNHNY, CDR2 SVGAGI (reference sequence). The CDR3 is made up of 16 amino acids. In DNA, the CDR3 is TGTGCCAGCAGTAAATCCGTTGGGGGGCGCGTTGAAAAACTGTTTCTT. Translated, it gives CASSKSVGGRVEKLFL.

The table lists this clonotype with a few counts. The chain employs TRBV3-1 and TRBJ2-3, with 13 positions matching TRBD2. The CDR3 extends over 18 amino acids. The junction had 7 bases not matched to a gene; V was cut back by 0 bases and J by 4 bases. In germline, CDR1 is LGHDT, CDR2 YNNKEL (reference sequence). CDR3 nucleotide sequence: TGTGCCAGCAGCCAAGATCGCCGACTAGCGGGAGGATCAGATACGCAGTATTTT. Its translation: CASSQDRRLAGGSDTQYF.

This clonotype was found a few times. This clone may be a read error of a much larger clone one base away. CDR3 in DNA: TGTGCCAGCAATGCACAGGTTACGTCTGGAAACACCATATATTTT. This sequence encodes CASNAQVTSGNTIYF. The chain carries TRBV2 and TRBJ1-3; D is possibly TRBD1 (5 bases). The CDR3 is 15 amino acids. Germline lookup yields CDR1 SNHLY and CDR2 FYNNEI. The V end was cut by 7 bases, the J end by 1 base, with 14 bases between.

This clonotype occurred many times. CDR3 loop: CASSVSGVASGSMRGTDTQYF. CDR3 DNA sequence: TGTGCCAGCAGCGTATCGGGGGTGGCTAGCGGGAGTATGAGGGGCACAGATACGCAGTATTTT. This rearrangement joins TRBV9 to TRBJ2-3; TRBD2 matches 10 bases. CDR1 is SGDLS, CDR2 YYNGEE, per germline. The CDR3 has 21 amino acids. V lost 1 base to trimming and J lost 1 base; unmatched junction nucleotides: 18.

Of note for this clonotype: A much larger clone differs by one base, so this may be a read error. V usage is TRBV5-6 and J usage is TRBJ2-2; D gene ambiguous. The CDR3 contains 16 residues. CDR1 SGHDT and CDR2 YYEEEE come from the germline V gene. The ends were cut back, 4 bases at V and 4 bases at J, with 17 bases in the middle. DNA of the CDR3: TGTGCCAGCAGCGGGGTGGGCATCCTGAGCACCGGGGAGCTGTTTTTT. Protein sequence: CASSGVGILSTGELFF.

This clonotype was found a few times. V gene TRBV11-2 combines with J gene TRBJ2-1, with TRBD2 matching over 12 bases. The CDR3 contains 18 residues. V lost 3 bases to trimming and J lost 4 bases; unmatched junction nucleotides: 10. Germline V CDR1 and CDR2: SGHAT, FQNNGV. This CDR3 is CASSFRLAGEGAYNEQFF. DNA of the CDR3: TGTGCCAGCAGCTTCCGACTAGCGGGGGAGGGGGCTTACAATGAGCAGTTCTTC.

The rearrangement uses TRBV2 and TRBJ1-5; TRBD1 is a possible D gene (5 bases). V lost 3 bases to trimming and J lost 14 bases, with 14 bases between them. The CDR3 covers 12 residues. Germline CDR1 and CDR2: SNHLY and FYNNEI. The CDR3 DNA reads TGTGCCAGCAGTGATTGGCAGGGCTACGAGCATTTT. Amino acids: CASSDWQGYEHF. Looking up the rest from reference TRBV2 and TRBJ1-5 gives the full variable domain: EPEVTQTPSHQVTQMGQEVILRCVPISNHLYFYWYRQILGQKVEFLVSFYNNEISEKSEIFDDQFSVERPDGSNFTLKIRSTKLEDSAMYFCASSDWQGYEHFGDGTRLSIL.

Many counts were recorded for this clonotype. The CDR3 sequence: CASSPSGRGLRETQYF. In DNA form, the CDR3 reads TGTGCCAGCAGCCCGAGCGGGAGGGGGTTGCGGGAGACCCAGTACTTC. This chain joins TRBV9 and TRBJ2-5, with TRBD2 identical over 10 bases. CDR3 length equals 16 residues. Trimming cost V 4 bases and J 5 bases; bases outside gene matches: 11. Germline V CDR1 and CDR2: SGDLS, YYNGEE.

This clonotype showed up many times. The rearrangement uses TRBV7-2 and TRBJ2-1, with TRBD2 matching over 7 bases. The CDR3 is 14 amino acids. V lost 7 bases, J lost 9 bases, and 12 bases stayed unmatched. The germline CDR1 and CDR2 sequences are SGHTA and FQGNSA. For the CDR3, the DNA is TGTGCCAGCACCACAGCTTTGCGCGGGGGTGAGCAGTTCTTC. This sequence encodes CASTTALRGGEQFF.

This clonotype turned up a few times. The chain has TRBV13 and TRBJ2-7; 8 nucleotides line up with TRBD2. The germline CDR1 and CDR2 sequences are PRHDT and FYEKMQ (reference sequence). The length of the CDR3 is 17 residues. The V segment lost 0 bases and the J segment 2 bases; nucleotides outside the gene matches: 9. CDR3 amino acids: CASSLGQGLERTYEQYF. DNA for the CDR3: TGTGCCAGCAGCTTAGGCCAGGGACTAGAGAGAACCTACGAGCAGTACTTC.

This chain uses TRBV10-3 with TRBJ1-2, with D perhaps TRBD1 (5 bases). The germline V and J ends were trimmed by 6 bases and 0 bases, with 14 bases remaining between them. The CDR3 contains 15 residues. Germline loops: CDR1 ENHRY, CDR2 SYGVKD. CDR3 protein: CAIRAGRPSNYGYTF. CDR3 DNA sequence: TGTGCCATCAGGGCGGGACGGCCTTCTAACTATGGCTACACCTTC.

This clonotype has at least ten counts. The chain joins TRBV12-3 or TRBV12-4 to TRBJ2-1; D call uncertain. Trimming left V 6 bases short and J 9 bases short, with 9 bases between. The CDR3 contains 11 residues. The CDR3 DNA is TGTGCCAGCAGGATCGGTGGTGAGCAGTTCTTC. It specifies CASRIGGEQFF.

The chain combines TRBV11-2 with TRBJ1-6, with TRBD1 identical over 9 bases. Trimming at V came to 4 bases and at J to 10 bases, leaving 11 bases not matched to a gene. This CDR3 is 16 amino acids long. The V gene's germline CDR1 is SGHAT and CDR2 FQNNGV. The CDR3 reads CASSSYRGRPLSPLHF. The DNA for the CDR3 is TGTGCCAGCAGCTCGTACAGGGGGCGTCCGTTGTCACCCCTCCACTTT. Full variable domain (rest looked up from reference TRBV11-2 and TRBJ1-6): EAGVAQSPRYKIIEKRQSVAFWCNPISGHATLYWYQQILGQGPKLLIQFQNNGVVDDSQLPKDRFSAERLKGVDSTLKIQPAKLEDSAVYLCASSSYRGRPLSPLHFGNGTRLTVT.

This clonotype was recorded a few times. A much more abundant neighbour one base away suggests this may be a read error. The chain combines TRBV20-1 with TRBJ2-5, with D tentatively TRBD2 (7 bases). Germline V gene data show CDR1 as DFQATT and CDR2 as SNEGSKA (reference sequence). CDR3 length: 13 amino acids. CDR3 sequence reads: CILSGRGGETQYF. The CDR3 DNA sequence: TGCATTTTAAGTGGGAGGGGGGGAGAGACCCAGTACTTC.

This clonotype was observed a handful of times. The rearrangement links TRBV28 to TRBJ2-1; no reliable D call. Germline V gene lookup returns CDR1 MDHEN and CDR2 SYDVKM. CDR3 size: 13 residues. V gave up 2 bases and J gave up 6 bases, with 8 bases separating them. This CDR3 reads CASSLGLPNEQFF. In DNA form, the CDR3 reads TGTGCCAGCAGTTTAGGTCTCCCCAATGAGCAGTTCTTC.

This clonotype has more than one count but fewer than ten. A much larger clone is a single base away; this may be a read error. CDR3 DNA: TGCAGTGCTAGAGGCATTATTCGGGTTTCCGAGCAGTACTTC. Translated: CSARGIIRVSEQYF. The chain carries TRBV20-1 and TRBJ2-7; D uncertain. The germline V gene has CDR1 DFQATT and CDR2 SNEGSKA (reference sequence). This CDR3 comprises 14 residues. V was shortened by 1 base and J by 6 bases, with 16 bases between the two germline ends.

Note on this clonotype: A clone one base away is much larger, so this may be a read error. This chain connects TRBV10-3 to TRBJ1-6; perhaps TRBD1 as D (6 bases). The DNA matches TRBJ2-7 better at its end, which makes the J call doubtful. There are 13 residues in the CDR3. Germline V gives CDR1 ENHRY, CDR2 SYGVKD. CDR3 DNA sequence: TGTGCCATCAGTCTACGGACAGATTACGAGCAGTACTTC. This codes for CAISLRTDYEQYF.

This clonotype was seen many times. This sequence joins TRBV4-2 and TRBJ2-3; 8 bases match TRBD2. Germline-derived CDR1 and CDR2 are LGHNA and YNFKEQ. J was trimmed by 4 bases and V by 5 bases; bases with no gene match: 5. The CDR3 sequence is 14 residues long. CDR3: CASSEREKPDTQYF. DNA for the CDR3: TGTGCCAGCAGCGAGCGGGAGAAGCCAGATACGCAGTATTTT.

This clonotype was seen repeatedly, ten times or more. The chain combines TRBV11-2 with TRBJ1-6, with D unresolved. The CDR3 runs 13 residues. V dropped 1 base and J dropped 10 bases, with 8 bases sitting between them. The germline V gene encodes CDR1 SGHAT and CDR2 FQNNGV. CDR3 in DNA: TGTGCCAGCAGCTTAGTGGCGGCGTCACCCCTCCACTTT. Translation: CASSLVAASPLHF.

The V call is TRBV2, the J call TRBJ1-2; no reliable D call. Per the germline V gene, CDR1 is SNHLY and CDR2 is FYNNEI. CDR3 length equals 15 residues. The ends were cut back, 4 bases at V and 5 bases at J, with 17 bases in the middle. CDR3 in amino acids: CASSARFMRGYGYTF. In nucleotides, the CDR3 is TGTGCCAGCAGTGCTAGATTTATGAGAGGGTATGGCTACACCTTC.

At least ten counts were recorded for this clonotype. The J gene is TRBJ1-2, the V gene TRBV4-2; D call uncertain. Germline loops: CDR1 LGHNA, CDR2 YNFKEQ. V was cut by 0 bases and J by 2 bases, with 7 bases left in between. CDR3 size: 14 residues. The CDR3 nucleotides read TGTGCCAGCAGCCAAGATATCCGGAACTATGGCTACACCTTC. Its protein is CASSQDIRNYGYTF.